One sample yielded the 14 T cell receptor beta chains listed below, sequenced in a study of Tregs in tolerant kidney transplant recipients. Some clones are missing from TCRdb's copy, which holds only in-frame ones; the method was immunoSEQ multiplex PCR. The record lists thousands of clones, of which the ten most abundant hold around 6.1%. Recipients received nonmyeloablative bone marrow transplants from related graft donors, with transient mixed chimerism. The sample here was CD4+ T cells from blood (PBMCs), taken 6 months after the transplant. The receptor set was obtained from a human patient who received a combined kidney and bone marrow transplant. T cells may partly derive from the graft donor.

By frequency, this clone is large. The read ends 3 residues early relative to the CDR3; the germline J gene fills the gap. This sample also contains other DNA sequences that code for the same CDR3. The V and J genes are TRBV7-9 and TRBJ2-7, with a possible D match to TRBD1 (5 bases). The ends were cut back, 4 bases at V and 1 base at J, with 11 bases in the middle. The CDR3 contains 14 residues. Germline CDR1 and CDR2: SEHNR and FQNEAQ (reference sequence). CDR3 protein: CASSSGLHSYEQYF. The part of the CDR3 DNA that was read is TGTGCCAGCAGCTCAGGGCTTCATTCCTACGAG.

As for this clone: The read terminates 3 residues before the CDR3 end, so the remaining end is supplied by the germline J gene. V usage is TRBV19 and J usage is TRBJ1-3; 8 nucleotides match TRBD1. Per germline, CDR1 LNHDA and CDR2 SQIVND (reference sequence). CDR3 length equals 15 residues. The trim removed 4 bases at V and 4 bases at J, leaving 6 bases unmatched. The CDR3 reads CASSTRTGQGNTIYF. The covered CDR3 bases are TGTGCCAGTAGTACCCGGACAGGGCAAGGAAACACC.

A note on this clone: Sequencing ends 3 residues short of the CDR3 end; the germline J gene provides the rest. The chain couples TRBV20-1 to TRBJ2-3, with 8 bases identical to TRBD1. This CDR3 comprises 16 residues. With V trimmed by 3 bases and J by 4 bases, 12 bases remained unmatched. The germline gives CDR1 DFQATT, CDR2 SNEGSKA (reference sequence). The sequenced part of the CDR3 DNA is TGCAGTGCTAGGCCCGGGACAGGACGTCGCTCAGATACG. It translates to CSARPGTGRRSDT. The whole CDR3 protein reads CSARPGTGRRSDTQYF.

CDR3 protein: CASSLDRSTDTQYF. Partial CDR3 DNA: TGCGCCAGCAGCTTGGACAGGAGCACAGATACG. This chain uses TRBV5-1 with TRBJ2-3; D might be TRBD1 (5 bases). The read ends 3 residues shy of where the CDR3 ends; the end is completed using the germline J gene. Germline values: CDR1 SGHRS, CDR2 YFSETQ. The V end was cut by 0 bases, the J end by 0 bases, with 5 bases between. The CDR3 is made up of 14 amino acids.

With regard to this clone: The read is 3 residues too short to cover the CDR3 end, so that end is filled in from the germline J gene. The chain joins TRBV5-6 to TRBJ1-1; 7 bases fit TRBD1. V gave up 4 bases and J gave up 4 bases; unmatched junction bases: 4. The CDR3 is made up of 13 amino acids. Per germline, CDR1 SGHDT and CDR2 YYEEEE. The sequenced CDR3 bases are TGTGCCAGCAGCCAGCGGACAGGCACTGAA. Translation gives CASSQRTGTE. The entire CDR3 reads CASSQRTGTEAFF. Full variable domain (rest looked up from reference TRBV5-6 and TRBJ1-1): DAGVTQSPTHLIKTRGQQVTLRCSPKSGHDTVSWYQQALGQGPQFIFQYYEEEERQRGNFPDRFSGHQFPNYSSELNVNALLLGDSALYLCASSQRTGTEAFFGQGTRLTVV.

About this clone itself: The CDR3 end falls 3 residues outside the read, so it is completed with the germline J gene. V and J are TRBV2 and TRBJ2-3; 9 bases agree with TRBD2. J was trimmed by 0 bases and V by 8 bases; bases with no gene match: 9. The CDR3 has 16 amino acids. CDR1 is SNHLY, CDR2 FYNNEI, per germline. CDR3 bases read: TGTGCCAGCCGCAACCCCGGGACTAGCAGCACAGATACG. It translates to CASRNPGTSSTDT. The whole CDR3 reads CASRNPGTSSTDTQYF. Full variable domain (remainder filled in from reference TRBV2 and TRBJ2-3): EPEVTQTPSHQVTQMGQEVILRCVPISNHLYFYWYRQILGQKVEFLVSFYNNEISEKSEIFDDQFSVERPDGSNFTLKIRSTKLEDSAMYFCASRNPGTSSTDTQYFGPGTRLTVL.

Worth noting for this clone: The CDR3 end lies 3 residues beyond the end of the read and is filled in from the germline J gene. The V call is TRBV7-9, the J call TRBJ1-1, with D perhaps TRBD1 (6 bases). Trimming took off 6 bases at V and 5 bases at J, with 19 bases between the two ends. The CDR3 has 15 residues. Germline CDR1 is SEHNR and CDR2 is FQNEAQ (reference sequence). The CDR3 DNA, read in part, is TGTGCCAGCAGTTTGTCAGGGGCGGTGGGGACTGAA. Its translation: CASSLSGAVGTE. In full, the CDR3 reads CASSLSGAVGTEAFF.

As for this clone: Read coverage stops 3 residues before the CDR3 terminus; the germline J gene supplies the remainder. The chain couples TRBV13 to TRBJ2-7; D is possibly TRBD1 (6 bases). The CDR3 length is 13 residues. V lost 5 bases, J lost 3 bases, and 11 bases lay in between. Germline lookup yields CDR1 PRHDT and CDR2 FYEKMQ (reference sequence). The CDR3 loop reads CASSPDRFYEQYF. Incomplete CDR3 DNA: TGTGCCAGCAGCCCCGACAGGTTCTACGAG.

According to its frequency, this clone is medium-sized. CDR3 DNA (partial): TGTGCCAGTAGTTTCCCGGGACAGGGGAATGAAAAA. As protein: CASSFPGQGNEK. The whole CDR3 region reads CASSFPGQGNEKLFF. The J gene is TRBJ1-4, the V gene TRBV19; the match to TRBD1 covers 10 bases. Sequencing ends 3 residues short of the CDR3 end; the germline J gene provides the rest. Looked up from germline, CDR1 is LNHDA and CDR2 is SQIVND (reference sequence). Trimming removed 5 bases from V and 5 bases from J; junction bases left unmatched: 5. CDR3 length equals 15 residues.

About this clone itself: The missing CDR3 end, 3 residues past where the read stops, is filled in from the germline J gene. The rearrangement uses TRBV7-8 and TRBJ1-2; tentative D call: TRBD1 (5 bases). The V gene's germline CDR1 is SGHVS and CDR2 FQNEAQ. The CDR3 runs 17 residues. The sequenced part of the CDR3 DNA is TGTGCCAGCAGCTTAGAGTCCACCACAGGAAGCTATGGAGGC. Protein: CASSLESTTGSYGG. The CDR3, in full, reads CASSLESTTGSYGGYTF.

To note about this clone: The sequence runs out 3 residues before the end of the CDR3; the remainder is reconstructed from the germline J gene. The chain employs TRBV11-2 and TRBJ2-3, with no clear D. Trimming took 5 bases from V and 0 from J, leaving 3 bases between them. Germline V gives CDR1 SGHAT, CDR2 FQNNGV. The CDR3 has 12 amino acids. Partial CDR3 DNA: TGTGCCAGCAGCCTGAGCACAGATACG. Translating it yields CASSLSTDT. The entire CDR3 protein is CASSLSTDTQYF.

Points on this clone: The read is 3 residues too short to cover the CDR3 end, so that end is filled in from the germline J gene. V is TRBV30 and J is TRBJ2-5, with D perhaps matching TRBD2 (6 bases). V dropped 3 bases and J dropped 2 bases, with 16 bases sitting between them. Per germline, CDR1 GTSNPN and CDR2 SVGIG (reference sequence). This CDR3 comprises 15 residues. CDR3 bases read: TGTGCCTGGAGCCTTAGCGGCTCCTCTCAAGAGACC. This gives the protein CAWSLSGSSQET. The whole CDR3 region reads CAWSLSGSSQETQYF.

About this clone: The read halts 3 residues ahead of the CDR3 end, with the missing end drawn from the germline J gene. V and J are TRBV5-6 and TRBJ1-2; a weak D match, TRBD1 (5 bases). The V end lost 4 bases, the J end lost 3 bases, and 16 bases lay between the germline ends. The CDR3 is 15 residues long. Germline V lookup: CDR1 SGHDT, CDR2 YYEEEE. The CDR3 bases that were read are TGTGCCAGCAGCAACCTCGACAGTACATACTATGGC. Residues: CASSNLDSTYYG. The full CDR3 sequence reads CASSNLDSTYYGYTF.

About this clone: The read finishes 3 residues shy of the CDR3 end, and the germline J gene is used to complete it. The chain carries TRBV19 and TRBJ1-5; D may be TRBD1 (5 bases). Per the germline V gene, CDR1 is LNHDA and CDR2 is SQIVND (reference sequence). Trimming cost V 8 bases and J 0 bases, with 23 bases left between them. The CDR3 covers 18 residues. CDR3 DNA, as far as it was read: TGTGCCAGTCGCCCGACCGGGGGAAATGCGAATAGCAATCAGCCC. It encodes CASRPTGGNANSNQP. The whole CDR3 sequence is CASRPTGGNANSNQPQHF. Together with reference TRBV19 and TRBJ1-5, the CDR3 gives the full variable domain: DGGITQSPKYLFRKEGQNVTLSCEQNLNHDAMYWYRQDPGQGLRLIYYSQIVNDFQKGDIAEGYSVSREKKESFPLTVTSAQKNPTAFYLCASRPTGGNANSNQPQHFGDGTRLSIL.